This T cell receptor (beta chain) is from a study of cytomegalovirus exposure and HLA in healthy donors. Study as a whole: Early released data comprised some 91 million unique TCRs from HLA-typed donors.

Concerning this clone itself: Its matching antigen is unknown.

Whole-study results and caveats: A later analysis found most CMV-associated TCR beta chains apparently HLA-restricted. Earlier findings revealed that most TCR beta V segments proved productive either about 90% or about 30% of the time.

The CDR3 is made up of 16 amino acids. Looked up from germline, CDR1 is SGDLS and CDR2 is YYNGEE. V shed 0 bases and J shed 0 bases, with 12 bases lying between them. The PCR was carried out with 60 Vbeta primers and 13 Jbeta primers. Assay used: immunoSEQ multiplex PCR; TCRdb lists only in-frame clones, some missing. The sample yields fewer than 200,000 clones, less than 90% seen once. The sequence came from a girl under three years old in good health and CMV-seronegative. This chain uses TRBV9 with TRBJ1-1; weak D call: TRBD1 (6 bases). Source material: PBMCs. For the CDR3, the DNA is TGTGCCAGCAGCGTAGCGGGGGGCGTGATGAACACTGAAGCTTTCTTT. Amino acids: CASSVAGGVMNTEAFF.